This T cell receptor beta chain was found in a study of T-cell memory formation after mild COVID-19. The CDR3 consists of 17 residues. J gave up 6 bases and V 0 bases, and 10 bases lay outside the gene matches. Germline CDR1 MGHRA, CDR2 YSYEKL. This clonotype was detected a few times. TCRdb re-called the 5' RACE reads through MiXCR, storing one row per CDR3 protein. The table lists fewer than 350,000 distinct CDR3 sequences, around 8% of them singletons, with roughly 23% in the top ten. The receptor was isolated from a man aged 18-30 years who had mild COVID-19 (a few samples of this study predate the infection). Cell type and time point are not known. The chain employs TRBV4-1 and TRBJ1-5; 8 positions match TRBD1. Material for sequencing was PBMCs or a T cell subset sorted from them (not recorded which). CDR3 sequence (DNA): TGCGCCAGCAGCCAAGAAGGGTGGGAACAGGGGGTTCAGCCCCAGCATTTT. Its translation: CASSQEGWEQGVQPQHF.